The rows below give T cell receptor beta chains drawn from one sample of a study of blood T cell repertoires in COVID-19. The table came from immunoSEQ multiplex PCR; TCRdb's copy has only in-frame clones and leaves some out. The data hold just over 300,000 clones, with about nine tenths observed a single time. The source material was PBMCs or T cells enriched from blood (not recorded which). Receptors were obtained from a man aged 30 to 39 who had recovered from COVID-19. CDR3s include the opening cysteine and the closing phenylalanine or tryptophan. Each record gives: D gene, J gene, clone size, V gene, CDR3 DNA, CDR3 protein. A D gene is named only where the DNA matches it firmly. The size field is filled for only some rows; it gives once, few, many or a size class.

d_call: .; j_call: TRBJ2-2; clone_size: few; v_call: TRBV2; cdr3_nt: TGTGCCAGCAAGAAGGGGATCACCGGGGAGCTGTTTTTT; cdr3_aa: CASKKGITGELFF
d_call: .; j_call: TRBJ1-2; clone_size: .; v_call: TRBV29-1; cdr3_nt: TGCAGCGTTGACCCGGGACAAGCCTATGGCTACACCTTC; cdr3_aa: CSVDPGQAYGYTF
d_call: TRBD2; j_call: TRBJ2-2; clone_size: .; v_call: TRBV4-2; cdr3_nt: TGTGCCAGCAGCCAAGCCTCCGGACTAGCGGGAAGCACCGGGGAGCTGTTTTTT; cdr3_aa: CASSQASGLAGSTGELFF
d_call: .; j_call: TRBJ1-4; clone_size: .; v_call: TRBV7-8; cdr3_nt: TGTGCCAGCAGCTTCAGGGGAACTAATGAAAAACTGTTTTTT; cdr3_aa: CASSFRGTNEKLFF
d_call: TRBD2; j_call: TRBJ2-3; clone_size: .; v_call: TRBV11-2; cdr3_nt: TGTGCCAGCAGCTTAGGGGGGGGACTTTTCGACACGCAGTATTTT; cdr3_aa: CASSLGGGLFDTQYF
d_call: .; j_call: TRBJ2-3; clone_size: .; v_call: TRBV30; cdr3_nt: TGTGCCTGGAGAGCACAGAGCACAGATACGCAGTATTTT; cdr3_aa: CAWRAQSTDTQYF
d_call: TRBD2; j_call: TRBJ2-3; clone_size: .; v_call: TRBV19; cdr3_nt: TGTGCCAGTAGTCCGAATAGCGGGGTACGGGATACGCAGTATTTT; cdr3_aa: CASSPNSGVRDTQYF
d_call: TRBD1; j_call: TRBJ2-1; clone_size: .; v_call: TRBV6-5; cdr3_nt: TGTGCCAGCACCAAAGGGGGCGGTGAGCAGTTCTTC; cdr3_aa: CASTKGGGEQFF
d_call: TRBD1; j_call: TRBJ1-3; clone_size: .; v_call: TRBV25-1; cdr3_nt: TGTGCCAGCAGTGGACAGGGTACTATAGACACCATATATTTT; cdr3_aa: CASSGQGTIDTIYF
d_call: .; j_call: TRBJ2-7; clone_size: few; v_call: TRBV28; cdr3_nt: TGTGCCAGCAGTGGGGGAGGAGGTCCCTACGAGCAGTACTTC; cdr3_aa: CASSGGGGPYEQYF
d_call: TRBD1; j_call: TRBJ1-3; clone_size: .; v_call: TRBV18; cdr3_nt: TGTGCCAGCTCGGACGTGGACAGGGGAAACGGAAACACCATATATTTT; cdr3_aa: CASSDVDRGNGNTIYF
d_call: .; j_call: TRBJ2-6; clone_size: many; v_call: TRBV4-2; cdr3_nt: TGTGCCAGCAGCCAAGTAGGTAGCAGCAGCTCTGGGGCCAACGTCCTGACTTTC; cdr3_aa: CASSQVGSSSSGANVLTF
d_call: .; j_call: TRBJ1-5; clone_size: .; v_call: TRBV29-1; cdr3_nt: TGCAGCGCCTGGGGGGGGACAAAGGAGCAGCCCCAGCATTTT; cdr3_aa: CSAWGGTKEQPQHF
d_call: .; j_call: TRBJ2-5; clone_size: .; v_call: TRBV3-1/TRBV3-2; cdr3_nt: TGTGCCAGCAGCCAAGAGTCGTTTCCCCGGGGGACCCAGTACTTC; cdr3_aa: CASSQESFPRGTQYF
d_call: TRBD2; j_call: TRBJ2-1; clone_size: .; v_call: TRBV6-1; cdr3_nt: TGTGCCAGCAGTGAAGAGTGGGGGGGGGACTCAAATGAGCAGTTCTTC; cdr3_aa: CASSEEWGGDSNEQFF
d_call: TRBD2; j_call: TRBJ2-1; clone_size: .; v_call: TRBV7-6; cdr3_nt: TGTGCCAGCAGCTCCCAAGGGGGGACTAGCGTAGGTGAGCAGTTCTTC; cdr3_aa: CASSSQGGTSVGEQFF
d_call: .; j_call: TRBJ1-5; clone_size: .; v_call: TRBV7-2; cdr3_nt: TGTGCCAGCAGCTTTGAGGGTCAGGTAAATCAGCCCCAGCATTTT; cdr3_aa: CASSFEGQVNQPQHF
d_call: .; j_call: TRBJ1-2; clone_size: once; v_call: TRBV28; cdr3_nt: TGTGCCAGCACGGAACAGGGTTCCTATGGCTACACCTTC; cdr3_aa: CASTEQGSYGYTF
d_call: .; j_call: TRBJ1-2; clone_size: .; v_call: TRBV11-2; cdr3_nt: TGTGCCAGCAGCCCGATATCTGGCGGCTATGGCTACACCTTC; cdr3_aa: CASSPISGGYGYTF
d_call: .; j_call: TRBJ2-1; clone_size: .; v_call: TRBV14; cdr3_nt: TGTGCCAGCAGCCCCCCCCGCGGCACCTACAATGAGCAGTTCTTC; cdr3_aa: CASSPPRGTYNEQFF
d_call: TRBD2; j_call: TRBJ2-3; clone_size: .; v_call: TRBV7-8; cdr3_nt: TGTGCCAGCCAAGGACTAGGGCTGCAGAGTTTCCTCGCAGATACGCAGTATTTT; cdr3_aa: CASQGLGLQSFLADTQYF
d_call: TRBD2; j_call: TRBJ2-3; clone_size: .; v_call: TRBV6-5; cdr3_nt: TGTGCCAGCAGTTCCGGACTAGAGACAGATACGCAGTATTTT; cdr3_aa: CASSSGLETDTQYF
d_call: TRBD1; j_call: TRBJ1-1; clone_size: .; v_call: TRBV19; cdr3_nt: TGTGCCAGTAGCACAGGGGTTTTCATGAACACTGAAGCTTTCTTT; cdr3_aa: CASSTGVFMNTEAFF
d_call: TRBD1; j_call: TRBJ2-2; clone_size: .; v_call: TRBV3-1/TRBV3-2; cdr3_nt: TGTGCCAGCAGCCAAGAGGTATTTAAGGGACAGGGACCCGGGGAGCTGTTTTTT; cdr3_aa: CASSQEVFKGQGPGELFF